The 32 T cell receptor beta chains reported below all come from one sample, sequenced in a study of human T cells and chemical hapten exposure. TCRdb reprocessed the RACE reads via MiXCR and lists one record per CDR3 protein. The sample lists around 56,000 distinct CDR3 sequences; 9.5% to 10% were seen once. Stated time point: pre-sensitization, week 0. Indicated treatment: therapeutic diphenylcyclopropenone sensitization with weekly scalp DPC. This sample comprised whole blood, obtained in connection with sensitization to the hapten diphenylcyclopropenone (DPC). These receptor sequences come from a man aged 40-49 years with alopecia areata. Some clones in this sample may be carry-over from other donors' samples.

V and J are TRBV11-2 and TRBJ2-7, with TRBD1 identical over 9 bases. The trim removed 4 bases at V and 3 bases at J, leaving 13 bases unmatched. There are 17 residues in the CDR3. Germline CDR1 and CDR2: SGHAT and FQNNGV. The CDR3 protein is CASSSFGLRTGDYEQYF. DNA of the CDR3: TGTGCCAGCAGCTCGTTCGGACTTAGGACAGGGGACTACGAGCAGTACTTC.

This clonotype was detected many times. The chain carries TRBV28 and TRBJ2-7; TRBD2 is a possible D gene (6 bases). The CDR3 has 14 residues. Trimming cost V 8 bases and J 4 bases, with 18 bases left between them. Looked up from germline, CDR1 is MDHEN and CDR2 is SYDVKM. CDR3 in amino acids: CASDRGTRGYEQYF. CDR3 in DNA: TGTGCCAGCGACCGGGGGACCCGCGGATACGAGCAGTACTTC.

This clonotype was observed a handful of times. The gene calls are TRBV23-1 and TRBJ2-4; D uncertain. TRBV23-1 is placed among ORFs of uncertain function. V lost 0 bases and J 6 bases, leaving 6 bases between the germline ends. The CDR3 runs 13 residues. The CDR3 loop is CASSQSKGNIQYF. Here the CDR3 DNA reads TGCGCCAGCAGTCAATCGAAGGGAAACATTCAGTACTTC.

This clonotype has ten or more counts. The chain couples TRBV28 to TRBJ2-5; D is possibly TRBD2 (5 bases). Trimming took off 2 bases at V and 7 bases at J, with 14 bases between the two ends. The CDR3 totals 14 residues. Germline values: CDR1 MDHEN, CDR2 SYDVKM. The DNA for the CDR3 is TGTGCCAGCAGTTTAGTAAGCGGTCCGGGGACCCAGTACTTC. Residues: CASSLVSGPGTQYF.

This clonotype turned up a few times. The genes are TRBV29-1 and TRBJ2-1; tentative D call: TRBD2 (5 bases). The ends were cut back, 8 bases at V and 1 base at J, with 9 bases in the middle. CDR3 length: 12 residues. Germline-derived CDR1 and CDR2 are SQVTM and ANQGSEA. The CDR3 is CSLGESYNEQFF. The CDR3, as DNA: TGCAGCCTTGGGGAGTCCTACAATGAGCAGTTCTTC.

This chain connects TRBV28 to TRBJ1-5; the D gene is possibly TRBD1 (5 bases). Germline V CDR1 and CDR2: MDHEN, SYDVKM. The CDR3 contains 14 residues. V lost 2 bases and J 5 bases, leaving 10 bases between the germline ends. This CDR3 is CASSLGQGDQPQHF. The CDR3 DNA reads TGTGCCAGCAGTTTAGGGCAGGGTGATCAGCCCCAGCATTTT.

A few counts support this clonotype. The V call is TRBV6-6, the J call TRBJ1-6, with D possibly TRBD1 on 5 matching bases. Per germline, CDR1 MNHNY and CDR2 SVGAGI (reference sequence). Trimming took 2 bases from V and 10 from J, leaving 18 bases between them. The CDR3 is 16 amino acids. The CDR3 protein is CASSYRPARADSPLHF. The CDR3 nucleotides read TGTGCCAGCAGTTACCGGCCGGCCAGGGCTGACTCACCCCTCCACTTT.

There are many counts of this clonotype. The chain carries TRBV15 and TRBJ2-1, with a possible D match to TRBD2 (7 bases). The germline gives CDR1 LNHNV, CDR2 YYDKDF (reference sequence). The CDR3 runs 14 residues. Trimming removed 0 bases from V and 7 bases from J, with 10 bases in between. CDR3 in amino acids: CATSRDAGANEQFF. The CDR3 coding sequence is TGTGCCACCAGCAGAGATGCGGGGGCGAATGAGCAGTTCTTC.

This clonotype was recorded at least ten times. The J gene is TRBJ2-1, the V gene TRBV3-1; 8 positions agree with TRBD1. The CDR3 has 15 residues. Germline loops: CDR1 LGHDT, CDR2 YNNKEL (reference sequence). J lost 1 base, V lost 4 bases, and 3 bases had no gene match. CDR3 in amino acids: CASSRDRQSYNEQFF. The CDR3, as DNA: TGTGCCAGCAGCCGGGACAGGCAATCCTACAATGAGCAGTTCTTC.

This clonotype was counted a few times. The chain links TRBV7-2 to TRBJ1-3; the D is unclear. The germline V gene has CDR1 SGHTA and CDR2 FQGNSA. V lost 5 bases and J lost 3, with 14 bases in between. The CDR3 has 15 residues. CDR3 region: CASSLLSEVGNTIYF. DNA for the CDR3: TGTGCCAGCAGCCTGCTCAGCGAGGTTGGAAACACCATATATTTT.

This clonotype was observed a few times. The chain carries TRBV7-6 and TRBJ2-5; D gene unclear. This CDR3 contains 12 residues. Trimming cost V 1 base and J 6 bases, with 6 bases left between them. Germline-derived CDR1 and CDR2 are SGHVS and FNYEAQ. The CDR3 loop reads CASSLGQQTQYF. CDR3 in DNA: TGTGCCAGCAGCTTAGGGCAGCAGACCCAGTACTTC.

This clonotype was counted only a few times. J is TRBJ2-2 and V is TRBV5-5, with TRBD2 identical over 8 bases. The germline V gene encodes CDR1 SGHKS and CDR2 YYEKEE (reference sequence). This CDR3 spans 14 amino acids. Germline trimming cut 6 bases from V and 3 bases from J; bases unmatched to any gene: 4. The chain's CDR3 is CASTREGYTGELFF. The CDR3 nucleotides read TGTGCCAGCACCCGGGAGGGGTACACCGGGGAGCTGTTTTTT.

This clonotype was picked up a small number of times. The rearrangement links TRBV12-3 or TRBV12-4 to TRBJ2-5; D is undetermined. The CDR3 runs 13 residues. Trimming left V 6 bases short and J 1 base short, with 9 bases between. CDR3 amino acids: CASSPSFQETQYF. CDR3 DNA: TGTGCCAGCAGCCCCTCCTTCCAAGAGACCCAGTACTTC.

This clonotype was counted between two and nine times. The genes are TRBV2 and TRBJ2-7, with D possibly being TRBD2 (5 bases). CDR1 and CDR2 (germline): SNHLY, FYNNEI. The CDR3 is 12 residues long. V was trimmed by 7 bases and J by 6 bases, leaving 13 bases between them. Written as DNA, the CDR3 is TGTGCCAGCAATACCGGGGTCGGCGAGCAGTACTTC. It encodes CASNTGVGEQYF.

This chain uses TRBV21-1 with TRBJ2-2. TRBV21-1 is a pseudogene locus. The CDR3 extends over 12 amino acids. The CDR3 bases are TGTGCCAGCAGCAAAGGAGACGGGGAGCTGTTTTTT. The encoded protein is CASSKGDGELFF.

This clonotype was seen a few times. This chain connects TRBV20-1 to TRBJ2-5; D unresolved. Germline CDR1 DFQATT, CDR2 SNEGSKA (reference sequence). V lost 0 bases to trimming and J lost 9 bases, with 14 bases between them. The CDR3 loop spans 13 amino acids. The CDR3 DNA follows: TGCAGTGCTAGAGATGACCCCCGTAGGGCCCAGTACTTC. This translates into CSARDDPRRAQYF.

This clonotype was seen at least ten times. V is TRBV20-1 and J is TRBJ2-7; 13 bases are a match to TRBD2. Germline V gene data show CDR1 as DFQATT and CDR2 as SNEGSKA (reference sequence). Trimming at V came to 6 bases and at J to 3 bases, leaving 8 bases not matched to a gene. The CDR3 has 15 residues. The CDR3 DNA reads as TGCAGTGCCCGGACTAGCGGGAGCCCGGGCTACGAGCAGTACTTC. It encodes CSARTSGSPGYEQYF.

The chain uses TRBV5-4 and TRBJ1-2, with 8 positions matching TRBD1. With 4 bases clipped from V and 4 bases from J, the junction kept 18 bases outside the gene matches. The CDR3 totals 18 residues. Per the germline V gene, CDR1 is SGHNT and CDR2 is YYREEE (reference sequence). The CDR3 reads CASSRPGQASLYTYGYTF. DNA for the CDR3: TGTGCCAGCAGCAGACCGGGACAGGCTTCTCTCTATACCTATGGCTACACCTTC.

This clonotype appeared many times. The chain is built from TRBV12-3 or TRBV12-4 and TRBJ2-3, with 8 nucleotides matching TRBD1. V lost 1 base to trimming and J lost 4 bases; unmatched junction nucleotides: 7. The CDR3 has 16 residues. CDR3 amino acids: CASSLVVGTGPDTQYF. CDR3 coding DNA: TGTGCCAGCAGTTTAGTAGTCGGGACAGGCCCAGATACGCAGTATTTT.

The chain employs TRBV6-2 or TRBV6-3 and TRBJ2-1, with 14 nucleotides matching TRBD2. The J segment lost 10 bases and the V segment lost 6 bases, leaving 5 bases of the junction unmatched. The CDR3 sequence is 14 residues long. Germline assignment: CDR1 MNHEY and CDR2 SVGEGT. The CDR3 sequence: CASRSGLAGVEQFF. The CDR3 nucleotides read TGTGCCAGCAGATCGGGACTAGCGGGAGTCGAGCAGTTCTTC.

Comments on this clonotype: A read error may explain this, as a much larger clone is one base away. The chain carries TRBV27 and TRBJ2-7; TRBD2 aligns across 8 bases. CDR1 MNHEY and CDR2 SMNVEV come from the germline V gene (reference sequence). The J segment lost 0 bases and the V segment lost 6 bases, leaving 7 bases of the junction unmatched. The CDR3 has 15 residues. The CDR3 loop reads CASSPSGLHSYEQYF. CDR3 DNA sequence: TGTGCCAGCAGCCCTAGCGGGCTCCACTCCTACGAGCAGTACTTC.

J is TRBJ2-7 and V is TRBV12-3 or TRBV12-4, with 12 bases that match TRBD2. Trimming removed 4 bases from V and 3 bases from J; junction bases left unmatched: 4. CDR3 size: 15 residues. This CDR3 reads CASSSQGLAGYEQYF. The DNA for the CDR3 is TGTGCCAGCAGTTCACAGGGACTAGCGGGCTACGAGCAGTACTTC.

In its sample, this clonotype was seen a few times. The chain employs TRBV2 and TRBJ2-3; D gene unclear. CDR3 length equals 14 residues. In germline, CDR1 is SNHLY, CDR2 FYNNEI. V shed 5 bases and J shed 2 bases, with 11 bases lying between them. In nucleotides, the CDR3 is TGTGCCAGCAGTCGATCTTTCCCCACAGATACGCAGTATTTT. Encoded protein: CASSRSFPTDTQYF.

This clonotype was recorded at least ten times. J is TRBJ2-1 and V is TRBV28; TRBD2 aligns across 7 bases. V was pared by 5 bases and J by 7 bases, with 11 bases of the junction left unmatched. Germline CDR1 and CDR2: MDHEN and SYDVKM. The CDR3 sequence is 15 residues long. The CDR3 DNA reads TGTGCCAGCAGTGACGCGGGCGGGAGTGGAAATGAGCAGTTCTTC. Its translation: CASSDAGGSGNEQFF.

This clonotype was seen a handful of times. The V and J genes are TRBV19 and TRBJ2-5, with TRBD2 matching 10 bases. This CDR3 is built from 14 residues. Germline CDR1 is LNHDA and CDR2 is SQIVND (reference sequence). Trimming removed 5 bases from V and 5 bases from J; junction bases left unmatched: 5. In DNA, the CDR3 is TGTGCCAGTAGTTCTAGCGGGAGACAGGAGACCCAGTACTTC. It translates to CASSSSGRQETQYF.

This clonotype was picked up a small number of times. This sequence joins TRBV6-5 and TRBJ2-2, with 7 bases fitting TRBD2. Germline V CDR1 and CDR2: MNHEY, SVGAGI. This CDR3 spans 17 amino acids. V lost 5 bases, J lost 6 bases, and 15 bases stayed unmatched. The CDR3 nucleotides read TGTGCCAGCAGTCTAACTGGGAGGGGCCCCACAGCCGGGGAGCTGTTTTTT. Its translation: CASSLTGRGPTAGELFF.

There are a few counts of this clonotype. The chain uses TRBV5-1 and TRBJ1-6, with D hard to call. CDR3 length: 17 amino acids. V was pared by 0 bases and J by 0 bases, with 10 bases between. CDR1 is SGHRS and CDR2 is YFSETQ in the germline V gene. The DNA of the CDR3 is TGCGCCAGCAGCTTGGTTTCTCACAGCTCCTATAATTCACCCCTCCACTTT. Encoded protein: CASSLVSHSSYNSPLHF.

This clonotype was seen only a few times. The chain couples TRBV14 to TRBJ2-1; 12 bases match TRBD2. The CDR3 totals 17 residues. J lost 8 bases, V lost 4 bases, and 12 bases had no gene match. Germline V gene lookup returns CDR1 SGHDN and CDR2 FVKESK. CDR3 bases: TGTGCCAGCAGCCGACTAGCGGGAGATTCTGGAACGCATGAGCAGTTCTTC. Amino acids: CASSRLAGDSGTHEQFF.

Many counts were recorded for this clonotype. The chain couples TRBV24-1 to TRBJ2-1; 7 bases line up with TRBD2. CDR1 KGHDR and CDR2 SFDVKD come from the germline V gene. Germline trimming cut 3 bases from V and 6 bases from J; bases unmatched to any gene: 7. CDR3 length: 15 amino acids. CDR3 nucleotides: TGTGCCACCAGTGATCGTCCAGCGGGATCCAATGAGCAGTTCTTC. Translation: CATSDRPAGSNEQFF.

This clonotype appeared many times. The J gene is TRBJ2-7, the V gene TRBV6-5, with a tentative D call TRBD1 (8 bases). Germline V gene data show CDR1 as MNHEY and CDR2 as SVGAGI. The V and J ends lost 7 bases and 11 bases respectively, with 18 bases between them. The CDR3 has 12 residues. In nucleotides, the CDR3 is TGTGCCAGCAAACGACAGGGGACTAAGGAGTACTTC. Protein: CASKRQGTKEYF.

The J gene is TRBJ2-6, the V gene TRBV28; D may be TRBD1 or TRBD2 (5 bases each). This CDR3 is 17 amino acids long. V dropped 4 bases and J dropped 0 bases, with 13 bases sitting between them. Germline CDR1 and CDR2: MDHEN and SYDVKM. CDR3 in amino acids: CASSSGTATSGANVLTF. The CDR3 nucleotides read TGTGCCAGCAGTTCCGGGACGGCAACCTCTGGGGCCAACGTCCTGACTTTC.

This clonotype was observed a handful of times. The J gene is TRBJ1-1, the V gene TRBV29-1, with 9 bases fitting TRBD1. Germline trimming cut 5 bases from V and 5 bases from J; bases unmatched to any gene: 6. Germline CDR1 is SQVTM and CDR2 is ANQGSEA. The CDR3 contains 13 residues. CDR3 residues: CSVLNRGHTEAFF. For the CDR3, the DNA is TGCAGCGTTCTAAACAGGGGGCATACTGAAGCTTTCTTT.